This passage covers 9 T cell receptor beta chains from one sample sequenced in a study of blood T cell repertoires in COVID-19. Measured with immunoSEQ multiplex PCR; TCRdb has only the in-frame clones, and not every one. The data hold 100,000 to 150,000 clones, with roughly 86% observed a single time. The material sequenced was peripheral blood. All receptors come from a human donor in a cohort sampled during active COVID-19.

V and J are TRBV7-3 and TRBJ2-1, with TRBD2 matching over 12 bases. Trimming removed 2 bases from V and 7 bases from J; junction bases left unmatched: 3. There are 15 residues in the CDR3. Germline V gene data show CDR1 as SGHTA and CDR2 as FQGTGA. CDR3 DNA: TGTGCCAGCAGCTTAGGGCTAGCGGGAGGGAATGAGCAGTTCTTC. Translated: CASSLGLAGGNEQFF. Combining the CDR3 with reference TRBV7-3 and TRBJ2-1 gives the whole variable domain GAGVSQTPSNKVTEKGKYVELRCDPISGHTALYWYRQSLGQGPEFLIYFQGTGAADDSGLPNDRFFAVRPEGSVSTLKIQRTERGDSAVYLCASSLGLAGGNEQFFGPGTRLTVL.

The chain has TRBV7-9 and TRBJ2-1, with 13 positions matching TRBD2. The CDR3 sequence is 16 residues long. CDR1 is SEHNR, CDR2 FQNEAQ, per germline (reference sequence). The V and J ends lost 5 bases and 6 bases, in that order; junction bases with no gene match: 7. The CDR3 region is CASSPGGLAGSNEQFF. CDR3 bases: TGTGCCAGCAGCCCGGGGGGACTAGCGGGGAGCAATGAGCAGTTCTTC.

This sequence joins TRBV7-9 and TRBJ2-5; 8 bases map to TRBD1. The CDR3 has 16 residues. The germline CDR1 and CDR2 sequences are SEHNR and FQNEAQ (reference sequence). Trimming at V came to 1 base and at J to 1 base, leaving 5 bases not matched to a gene. In nucleotides, the CDR3 is TGTGCCAGCAGCTTAGGACGGACAGGGAGCCAAGAGACCCAGTACTTC. It translates to CASSLGRTGSQETQYF.

This clone was observed a few times. CDR3 in DNA: TGTGCCAGCAGCTCAAGCGGGAGCTCCTACAATGAGCAGTTCTTC. Its protein product is CASSSSGSSYNEQFF. This chain connects TRBV28 to TRBJ2-1, with 8 positions matching TRBD2. CDR1 and CDR2 from the germline V gene are MDHEN and SYDVKM. The CDR3 has 15 residues. Trimming at V came to 6 bases and at J to 0 bases, leaving 4 bases not matched to a gene.

The CDR3 sequence is CAISDAPTGGPYNEQFF. The CDR3 DNA reads TGTGCCATCAGTGATGCGCCAACGGGAGGGCCGTACAATGAGCAGTTCTTC. The chain uses TRBV10-3 and TRBJ2-1, with TRBD2 matching 8 bases. The junction had 11 bases not matched to a gene; V was cut back by 3 bases and J by 4 bases. Germline-derived CDR1 and CDR2 are ENHRY and SYGVKD. The CDR3 loop spans 17 amino acids.

This rearrangement joins TRBV5-4 to TRBJ2-3; TRBD1 agrees at 12 bases. J gave up 5 bases and V 4 bases, and 5 bases lay outside the gene matches. The CDR3 runs to 15 residues. Germline lookup yields CDR1 SGHNT and CDR2 YYREEE (reference sequence). The CDR3 is CASSRDRGLQDTQYF. The CDR3 bases are TGTGCCAGCAGCCGGGACAGGGGGCTTCAAGATACGCAGTATTTT.

This sequence joins TRBV28 and TRBJ1-1; D is possibly TRBD1 (6 bases). Looked up from germline, CDR1 is MDHEN and CDR2 is SYDVKM. Deletions cut 2 bases from V and 1 base from J, with 8 bases between. The CDR3 loop spans 14 amino acids. The CDR3 sequence is CASSLLDRNTEAFF. CDR3 DNA: TGTGCCAGCAGTTTACTGGACAGGAACACTGAAGCTTTCTTT.

The chain has TRBV7-2 and TRBJ2-4; tentative D call: TRBD2 (5 bases). The CDR3 sequence is 15 residues long. Trimming left V 5 bases short and J 0 bases short, with 11 bases between. Germline loops: CDR1 SGHTA, CDR2 FQGNSA. As DNA, the CDR3 is TGTGCCAGCAGCCCAAGGAGGACAGCCAAAAACATTCAGTACTTC. Residues: CASSPRRTAKNIQYF.

The chain has TRBV11-2 and TRBJ2-3; D is uncertain. Germline values: CDR1 SGHAT, CDR2 FQNNGV. There are 15 residues in the CDR3. V was clipped by 4 bases and J by 0 bases, with 11 bases between them. CDR3 in DNA: TGTGCCAGCAGCTCCCAGGTTCAAAGCACAGATACGCAGTATTTT. Translated: CASSSQVQSTDTQYF.